This TCR beta chain was observed in a study of T cells after yellow fever vaccination. Whole-study context: Researchers used SMART-Seq v4 Ultra Low Input to prepare fractions that had low cell numbers.

J was trimmed by 3 bases and V by 0 bases; bases with no gene match: 4. This CDR3 comprises 16 residues. Germline CDR1 is LGHNA and CDR2 is YNFKEQ. TCRdb reprocessed the 5' RACE reads via MiXCR and lists one record per CDR3 protein. Here the sample spans hundreds of thousands of distinct CDR3 sequences, roughly 9% being singletons. The rearrangement uses TRBV4-2 and TRBJ2-1; 8 bases fit TRBD1. This sequence originates from a man between 18 and 29 years old who received the YFV17D yellow fever vaccine. The starting material was CD4+ T cells sorted from PBMCs, obtained 5 days after the yellow fever booster vaccination. The chain's CDR3 is CASSQEQGQVYNEQFF. CDR3 sequence (DNA): TGTGCCAGCAGCCAAGAGCAGGGACAGGTCTACAATGAGCAGTTCTTC.